The 20 T cell receptor beta chains below come from one sample, sequenced in a study of patients and donors after allogeneic stem cell transplantation. TCRdb independently ran MiXCR on the RT-PCR reads; one entry per CDR3 protein. The table shows 150,000 or so distinct CDR3 sequences, with 24% occurring only once. The sequencing input was blood, either unsorted or a sorted T cell fraction (not recorded which). All receptors come from a human donor who was either an allogeneic HSCT recipient or a stem cell or donor lymphocyte infusion donor (not recorded which). It is not recorded whose cells these are; they may come from a transplant donor.

This clonotype was recorded at least ten times. The chain has TRBV5-1 and TRBJ1-4, with 8 positions matching TRBD1. J gave up 7 bases and V 2 bases, and 4 bases lay outside the gene matches. Germline V gene lookup returns CDR1 SGHRS and CDR2 YFSETQ. CDR3 size: 14 residues. CDR3 protein: CASSFQGAGEKLFF. CDR3 DNA: TGCGCCAGCAGCTTCCAGGGGGCAGGTGAAAAACTGTTTTTT.

In its sample, this clonotype was seen a few times. The rearrangement uses TRBV7-2 and TRBJ2-5; possibly TRBD2 for D (6 bases). The CDR3 has 12 residues. Germline CDR1 SGHTA, CDR2 FQGNSA. V lost 5 bases to trimming and J lost 10 bases, with 14 bases between them. In DNA form, the CDR3 reads TGTGCCAGCAGCACCTTGCTGGGGGGCCAGTACTTC. Translated: CASSTLLGGQYF.

This clonotype was seen a few times. The chain has TRBV12-3 or TRBV12-4 and TRBJ1-4; D unclear. Between the trimmed V and J ends, which lost 4 bases and 8 bases, there was a span of 14 bases. The CDR3 runs 14 residues. The CDR3 sequence: CASSSAGVREKLFF. In DNA, the CDR3 is TGTGCCAGCAGTTCCGCAGGTGTACGCGAAAAACTGTTTTTT.

CDR3 in DNA: TGCGCCAGCAGCTCGTACCAAGAGACCCAGTACTTC. It is translated as CASSSYQETQYF. V is TRBV5-1 and J is TRBJ2-5; no reliable D call. This CDR3 region has 12 residues. Trimming pared 3 bases from V and 0 bases from J, leaving 3 bases between. Germline V gene data show CDR1 as SGHRS and CDR2 as YFSETQ. Full variable domain (rest looked up from reference TRBV5-1 and TRBJ2-5): KAGVTQTPRYLIKTRGQQVTLSCSPISGHRSVSWYQQTPGQGLQFLFEYFSETQRNKGNFPGRFSGRQFSNSRSEMNVSTLELGDSALYLCASSSYQETQYFGPGTRLLVL.

The rearrangement uses TRBV15 and TRBJ2-2; D remains ambiguous. This CDR3 has 17 residues. Germline CDR1 is LNHNV and CDR2 is YYDKDF (reference sequence). Trimming shortened V by 6 bases and J by 0 bases, and 17 bases separated the two germline ends. The CDR3 here is CATSSFPSFANTGELFF. The CDR3 bases are TGTGCCACCAGTTCCTTCCCCAGTTTCGCGAACACCGGGGAGCTGTTTTTT. The full variable domain, completed using reference TRBV15 and TRBJ2-2, is DAMVIQNPRYQVTQFGKPVTLSCSQTLNHNVMYWYQQKSSQAPKLLFHYYDKDFNNEADTPDNFQSRRPNTSFCFLDIRSPGLGDTAMYLCATSSFPSFANTGELFFGEGSRLTVL.

This clonotype was seen more than once but under ten times. V and J are TRBV20-1 and TRBJ2-3; D perhaps matches TRBD1 (5 bases). CDR1 is DFQATT, CDR2 SNEGSKA, per germline (reference sequence). V lost 1 base to trimming and J lost 2 bases, with 10 bases between them. The CDR3 contains 14 residues. The CDR3 is CSARGAGITDTQYF. The CDR3 DNA is TGCAGTGCTAGAGGGGCAGGGATCACAGATACGCAGTATTTT.

This clonotype was seen only a few times. The chain links TRBV5-1 to TRBJ2-3, with 11 bases that match TRBD2. This CDR3 has 17 residues. The ends lost 0 bases at V and 3 bases at J; junction bases unmatched: 6. The germline V gene has CDR1 SGHRS and CDR2 YFSETQ. CDR3 sequence: CASSLAGTSGGTDTQYF. Here the CDR3 DNA reads TGCGCCAGCAGCTTGGCCGGAACTAGCGGGGGTACAGATACGCAGTATTTT.

There are a few counts of this clonotype. V and J are TRBV20-1 and TRBJ1-4; the D is unclear. From germline, CDR1 is DFQATT and CDR2 SNEGSKA (reference sequence). Trimming pared 5 bases from V and 5 bases from J, leaving 15 bases between. This CDR3 is 14 amino acids long. Here the CDR3 DNA reads TGCAGTGCTTTCTCTCTGGACGGGAATGAAAAACTGTTTTTT. It translates to CSAFSLDGNEKLFF.

The rearrangement uses TRBV6-5 and TRBJ2-3, with 10 positions matching TRBD1. The germline V gene has CDR1 MNHEY and CDR2 SVGAGI. CDR3 length equals 18 residues. V lost 0 bases, J lost 2 bases, and 8 bases stayed unmatched. CDR3 in amino acids: CASSYSVGQGRSTDTQYF. The CDR3 bases are TGTGCCAGCAGTTACTCGGTGGGACAGGGGCGTTCCACAGATACGCAGTATTTT.

The rearrangement uses TRBV29-1 and TRBJ1-2; D is perhaps TRBD1 (5 bases). CDR1 and CDR2 (germline): SQVTM, ANQGSEA. The CDR3 has 14 residues. V was cut by 1 base and J by 7 bases, with 16 bases left in between. For the CDR3, the DNA is TGCAGCGTTGAAGTGGCAGGGAGGGCTATTGGCTACACCTTC. This encodes CSVEVAGRAIGYTF.

Comment on this clonotype: This clone may be a read error of a much larger clone one base away. Since no conserved phenylalanine or tryptophan closes the CDR3, a read error is the likely cause. The rearrangement links TRBV12-3 or TRBV12-4 to TRBJ1-1; D ambiguous. This CDR3 comprises 14 residues. Trimming took 3 bases from V and 0 from J, leaving 8 bases between them. CDR3 region: CASSFGPVNTEAFL. The CDR3 DNA reads as TGTGCCAGCAGTTTTGGACCGGTGAACACTGAAGCTTTCTTA.

This clonotype was picked up a small number of times. V is TRBV5-1 and J is TRBJ2-3; D gene unclear. Looked up from germline, CDR1 is SGHRS and CDR2 is YFSETQ. CDR3 length: 13 residues. Deletions cut 7 bases from V and 4 bases from J, with 13 bases between. The CDR3 reads CASSRFGPDTQYF. In DNA form, the CDR3 reads TGCGCCAGCTCCCGATTTGGTCCAGATACGCAGTATTTT.

This clonotype was recorded a few times. The chain links TRBV3-1 to TRBJ1-1; D is perhaps TRBD1 (6 bases). Trimming removed 3 bases at V and 5 bases at J, with 13 bases between. Germline CDR1 and CDR2: LGHDT and YNNKEL (reference sequence). The CDR3 spans 14 residues. CDR3 DNA sequence: TGTGCCAGCAGCCATACAGGGACGAGGACTGAAGCTTTCTTT. Protein: CASSHTGTRTEAFF.

This clonotype was observed a few times. Sequence at one end of the junction differs from germline and may be a read error. The chain employs TRBV11-2 and TRBJ1-2, with D possibly being TRBD1 (5 bases). Germline assignment: CDR1 SGHAT and CDR2 FQNNGV. The CDR3 totals 10 residues. CDR3 loop: CASAGDGESF. CDR3 nucleotide sequence: TGTGCCAGCGCGGGGGACGGGGAGTCCTTC. The full variable domain, its missing parts supplied by reference TRBV11-2 and TRBJ1-2, is EAGVAQSPRYKIIEKRQSVAFWCNPISGHATLYWYQQILGQGPKLLIQFQNNGVVDDSQLPKDRFSAERLKGVDSTLKIQPAKLEDSAVYLCASAGDGESFGSGTRLTVV.

This clonotype was seen once. A read error may be the cause here, since a much bigger clone is one base away. The V gene is TRBV6-1, the J gene TRBJ1-2; 9 bases agree with TRBD1. This CDR3 spans 13 amino acids. Trimming took 6 bases from V and 6 from J; bases not matched to a gene: 5. Germline loops: CDR1 MNHNS, CDR2 SASEGT. CDR3 DNA sequence: TGTGCCAGCAGCGCCGGGACAGGGAATGGCTACACCTTC. This gives the protein CASSAGTGNGYTF.

This clonotype has at least ten counts. This chain links TRBV12-3 or TRBV12-4 with TRBJ1-6; D is possibly TRBD1 (5 bases). V lost 5 bases and J 6 bases, leaving 8 bases between the germline ends. This CDR3 contains 13 residues. CDR3 amino acids: CASSGTGNSPLHF. The CDR3 DNA follows: TGTGCCAGCAGTGGGACGGGTAATTCACCCCTCCACTTT.

There are a few counts of this clonotype. This rearrangement joins TRBV5-1 to TRBJ2-1; 8 bases match TRBD2. CDR1 is SGHRS, CDR2 YFSETQ, per germline. The CDR3 spans 16 residues. V gave up 0 bases and J gave up 5 bases; unmatched junction bases: 7. The CDR3 coding sequence is TGCGCCAGCAGCTTGGCCGGCGGGAGGAGGAACAATGAGCAGTTCTTC. Translation gives CASSLAGGRRNNEQFF. Together with reference TRBV5-1 and TRBJ2-1, the CDR3 gives the full variable domain: KAGVTQTPRYLIKTRGQQVTLSCSPISGHRSVSWYQQTPGQGLQFLFEYFSETQRNKGNFPGRFSGRQFSNSRSEMNVSTLELGDSALYLCASSLAGGRRNNEQFFGPGTRLTVL.

The table lists this clonotype with a few counts. V gene TRBV19 combines with J gene TRBJ1-1; D not certain. Trimming cost V 7 bases and J 0 bases, with 9 bases left between them. This CDR3 comprises 13 residues. Germline loops: CDR1 LNHDA, CDR2 SQIVND (reference sequence). The CDR3 DNA reads as TGTGCCAGTAAAGAGTACATGAACACTGAAGCTTTCTTT. It is translated as CASKEYMNTEAFF.

This clonotype was seen just once. The rearrangement joins TRBV21-1 to TRBJ2-7; the D call of TRBD1 is as the table states it, not checked on the DNA. TRBV21-1 is reported as a pseudogene. There are 17 residues in the CDR3. CDR3 bases: TGTGCCAGCAGCAAAGGGGATGGACAGGGGCTGTTGTACGAGCAGTACTTC. Translating gives CASSKGDGQGLLYEQYF.

The V call is TRBV4-1, the J call TRBJ2-7; the D gene is possibly TRBD1 (6 bases). Trimming pared 2 bases from V and 5 bases from J, leaving 10 bases between. CDR1 and CDR2 from the germline V gene are MGHRA and YSYEKL. The CDR3 sequence is 13 residues long. The CDR3 here is CASSQSRDNEQYF. CDR3 DNA: TGCGCCAGCAGCCAAAGCCGGGACAACGAGCAGTACTTC.